This T cell receptor beta chain was retrieved from a study of cytomegalovirus exposure and HLA in healthy donors. Germline V gene lookup returns CDR1 MDHEN and CDR2 SYDVKM. CDR3 length equals 14 residues. Trimming pared 10 bases from V and 8 bases from J, leaving 20 bases between. The PCR contained 60 Vbeta and 13 Jbeta primers. TCRdb's table, derived via immunoSEQ multiplex PCR, lists solely in-frame clones and lacks some. The sample holds fewer than 200,000 clones; 80% to 90% are singletons and the top ten take approximately 0.78%. Whole-study results and caveats: Roughly uniform sequencing depth across donors was assumed, possibly incorrectly.

This clone has just a few counts. Its antigen is not known. Sample: PBMCs. This clonotype was sampled from a woman between 18 and 30 years old in good health and CMV-seronegative. The chain uses TRBV28 and TRBJ1-4, with a tentative D call TRBD1 (6 bases). Here the CDR3 DNA reads TGTGCCACCCTGGGGGGGCGAGAGGTAGAAAAACTGTTTTTT. Translated: CATLGGREVEKLFF.